One and the same sample provided the 26 T cell receptor beta chains below, sequenced in a study of beta chain features in type 1 diabetes. Whole-study findings and limits: Within each of all four CD4+ subsets, Type 1 diabetes patients had TCRB CDR3s that were moderately but significantly shorter.

Every isolated RNA sample was fully reverse transcribed, so sequencing captured expressed TCRB transcripts. Assay used: immunoSEQ multiplex PCR; TCRdb lists only in-frame clones, some missing. The data contain some 660,000 clones, more than 12% of them singletons. No antigen has been identified for these receptors. Sequenced: naive CD4+ T cells from blood. These receptor sequences come from a man in his late teens or twenties with type 1 diabetes.

This clone occurred a few times. V is TRBV4-1 and J is TRBJ2-2; TRBD2 is a possible D gene (5 bases). With 2 bases removed from V and 5 bases from J, the gap between germline ends came to 18 bases. The CDR3 contains 17 residues. CDR1 and CDR2 (germline): MGHRA, YSYEKL. The CDR3 loop reads CASSQKQAVLGTGELFF. Written as DNA, the CDR3 is TGCGCCAGCAGCCAAAAGCAAGCGGTGTTGGGGACCGGGGAGCTGTTTTTT.

This clone was picked up a small number of times. The gene calls are TRBV18 and TRBJ1-1; 8 nucleotides match TRBD1. The CDR3 loop spans 13 amino acids. Trimming cost V 2 bases and J 7 bases; bases outside gene matches: 3. From germline, CDR1 is KGHSH and CDR2 LQKENI. In DNA form, the CDR3 reads TGTGCCAGCTCACCATCGGGACAGGATGAAGCTTTCTTT. Protein product: CASSPSGQDEAFF.

The V gene is TRBV9, the J gene TRBJ2-3, with D perhaps given as TRBD1 or TRBD2 (5 bases each). The V and J ends lost 4 bases and 0 bases respectively, with 9 bases between them. Per germline, CDR1 SGDLS and CDR2 YYNGEE. This CDR3 is built from 14 residues. The CDR3 loop is CASSSRGSTDTQYF. The CDR3 region has the DNA TGTGCCAGCAGCTCGAGGGGAAGCACAGATACGCAGTATTTT.

The rearrangement links TRBV7-9 to TRBJ2-1, with 10 bases matching TRBD2. CDR3 length: 17 residues. Germline-derived CDR1 and CDR2 are SEHNR and FQNEAQ (reference sequence). The V segment lost 5 bases and the J segment 4 bases; nucleotides outside the gene matches: 11. CDR3 nucleotide sequence: TGTGCCAGCAGCCCATCCCCGCTAGCGGGAGCTTACAATGAGCAGTTCTTC. Protein: CASSPSPLAGAYNEQFF.

This clone was found a few times. The chain has TRBV7-2 and TRBJ2-2; 11 bases fit TRBD2. The CDR3 totals 15 residues. Germline V gene sequence: CDR1 SGHTA, CDR2 FQGNSA. Losses at the gene ends were 3 bases for V and 7 bases for J; bases not matched to a gene: 4. The CDR3 sequence: CASSFRLAGFGELFF. CDR3 nucleotide sequence: TGTGCCAGCAGCTTTCGACTAGCGGGATTCGGGGAGCTGTTTTTT. Supplemented by reference TRBV7-2 and TRBJ2-2, the full variable domain reads GAGVSQSPSNKVTEKGKDVELRCDPISGHTALYWYRQSLGQGLEFLIYFQGNSAPDKSGLPSDRFSAERTGGSVSTLTIQRTQQEDSAVYLCASSFRLAGFGELFFGEGSRLTVL.

The CDR3 DNA follows: TGTGCCAGCAGCTCTCGGACAGGGGGCACCGGGGAGCTGTTTTTT. It translates to CASSSRTGGTGELFF. V is TRBV7-2 and J is TRBJ2-2; 10 positions match TRBD1. The CDR3 loop spans 15 amino acids. J lost 4 bases, V lost 4 bases, and 3 bases had no gene match. Germline V gene sequence: CDR1 SGHTA, CDR2 FQGNSA.

This chain uses TRBV4-3 with TRBJ1-2; TRBD1 is a possible D gene (6 bases). Trimming stripped 0 bases from V and 5 bases from J, with 13 bases between. The germline gives CDR1 LGHNA, CDR2 YSLEER. This CDR3 is built from 15 residues. Written as DNA, the CDR3 is TGCGCCAGCAGCCAAGATCCTGGGGGCAGATATGGCTACACCTTC. It yields the protein CASSQDPGGRYGYTF.

This clone has just a few counts. The CDR3 is CASSLTNLDNEQFF. The CDR3 DNA sequence: TGTGCCAGCAGCTTAACTAACTTAGACAATGAGCAGTTCTTC. The chain uses TRBV11-2 and TRBJ2-1; D is ambiguous. Trimming pared 2 bases from V and 5 bases from J, leaving 10 bases between. CDR1 and CDR2 (germline): SGHAT, FQNNGV. The CDR3 length is 14 residues.

The CDR3 DNA sequence: TGTGCCAGCGGCCCGACAGGGTCGGGTCAGCCCCAGCATTTT. Translating it yields CASGPTGSGQPQHF. The chain employs TRBV11-2 and TRBJ1-5; 7 bases match TRBD1. Trimming at V came to 8 bases and at J to 6 bases, leaving 10 bases not matched to a gene. The CDR3 sequence is 14 residues long. CDR1 SGHAT and CDR2 FQNNGV come from the germline V gene.

This clone was recorded a few times. J is TRBJ2-5 and V is TRBV5-1; D is undetermined. CDR3 length: 13 amino acids. V gave up 0 bases and J gave up 4 bases, with 7 bases separating them. CDR1 is SGHRS, CDR2 YFSETQ, per germline. CDR3 DNA: TGCGCCAGCAGCTTGGTTGTGGGAGAGACCCAGTACTTC. Protein product: CASSLVVGETQYF.

In its sample, this clone was seen a few times. Other DNA sequences in this sample translate to the same CDR3. The V gene is TRBV5-1, the J gene TRBJ2-7; 8 nucleotides match TRBD1. J was trimmed by 1 base and V by 5 bases; bases with no gene match: 5. Germline loops: CDR1 SGHRS, CDR2 YFSETQ. CDR3 length: 14 residues. The CDR3 DNA reads as TGCGCCAGCAGTTCAGGGGGCAGTTCCTACGAGCAGTACTTC. This gives the protein CASSSGGSSYEQYF.

In this sample, this clone turned up a few times. J is TRBJ1-2 and V is TRBV18, with D unresolved. V was cut by 2 bases and J by 10 bases, with 14 bases left in between. Per the germline V gene, CDR1 is KGHSH and CDR2 is LQKENI. CDR3 length: 13 residues. CDR3 region: CASSPNGPTDYTF. CDR3 nucleotides: TGTGCCAGCTCACCAAACGGTCCCACGGACTACACCTTC.

A few counts support this clone. The J gene is TRBJ1-1, the V gene TRBV7-3, with D unclear. The CDR3 loop spans 15 amino acids. Germline CDR1 SGHTA, CDR2 FQGTGA. V lost 4 bases and J lost 0, with 12 bases in between. CDR3 amino acids: CASSSPIAMNTEAFF. The CDR3 DNA is TGTGCCAGCAGCTCACCTATAGCGATGAACACTGAAGCTTTCTTT.

The V and J genes are TRBV27 and TRBJ1-1; D is unclear. This CDR3 has 12 residues. Trimming stripped 5 bases from V and 5 bases from J, with 9 bases between. Germline V lookup: CDR1 MNHEY, CDR2 SMNVEV (reference sequence). The CDR3 sequence is CASSTPGTEAFF. CDR3 sequence (DNA): TGTGCCAGCAGTACGCCTGGGACTGAAGCTTTCTTT.

This clone was seen a handful of times. CDR3 sequence reads: CAREREEAANEQFF. The CDR3 DNA sequence: TGCGCCAGGGAGCGGGAGGAGGCAGCGAATGAGCAGTTCTTC. The genes are TRBV5-1 and TRBJ2-1; 9 bases are shared with TRBD2. After removal of 8 bases from V and 7 bases from J, the junction contained 10 bases not matched to a gene. The germline gives CDR1 SGHRS, CDR2 YFSETQ. The CDR3 has 14 amino acids.

This clone was seen only a few times. This sequence joins TRBV29-1 and TRBJ1-1, with D perhaps TRBD1 (6 bases). Per germline, CDR1 SQVTM and CDR2 ANQGSEA. The germline V and J ends were trimmed by 7 bases and 3 bases, with 18 bases remaining between them. The CDR3 totals 14 residues. The CDR3 nucleotides read TGCAGCGCCGACAGGTCGGTTATGGACACTGAAGCTTTCTTT. Protein sequence: CSADRSVMDTEAFF.

The gene calls are TRBV30 and TRBJ2-1; the D gene is possibly TRBD2 (6 bases). The germline V gene has CDR1 GTSNPN and CDR2 SVGIG (reference sequence). The CDR3 is 11 residues long. The V and J ends lost 5 bases and 10 bases respectively, with 12 bases between them. The CDR3 protein is CAWGGSSEQFF. The CDR3 DNA sequence: TGTGCCTGGGGAGGGAGTAGCGAGCAGTTCTTC.

The chain has TRBV4-1 and TRBJ1-2; weak D call: TRBD1 (5 bases). V lost 3 bases to trimming and J lost 3 bases, with 17 bases between them. The germline V gene has CDR1 MGHRA and CDR2 YSYEKL. The CDR3 has 16 residues. This chain's CDR3 is CASSQPGKGVDYGYTF. The CDR3 nucleotides read TGCGCCAGCAGCCAGCCTGGGAAAGGGGTCGACTATGGCTACACCTTC.

The J gene is TRBJ2-1, the V gene TRBV7-6; 8 bases align to TRBD2. The CDR3 has 12 residues. J gave up 10 bases and V 5 bases, and 4 bases lay outside the gene matches. Germline V gene data show CDR1 as SGHVS and CDR2 as FNYEAQ. The CDR3, as DNA: TGTGCCAGCAGCCCGGGACTAGGAGAGCAGTTCTTC. Translated, it gives CASSPGLGEQFF.

This chain uses TRBV4-1 with TRBJ2-7; 8 bases align to TRBD2. The CDR3 totals 15 residues. The trim removed 1 base at V and 2 bases at J, leaving 4 bases unmatched. CDR1 is MGHRA, CDR2 YSYEKL, per germline. The CDR3 loop is CASSQVVAGPYEQYF. The DNA of the CDR3 is TGCGCCAGCAGCCAAGTGGTAGCGGGACCCTACGAGCAGTACTTC.

This clone was seen more than once but under ten times. This chain uses TRBV30 with TRBJ2-3, with D unclear. The length of the CDR3 is 16 residues. V was clipped by 0 bases and J by 3 bases, with 16 bases between them. The germline V gene encodes CDR1 GTSNPN and CDR2 SVGIG (reference sequence). CDR3 nucleotides: TGTGCCTGGAGTGTACTCAGTCCATTTGGGACAGATACGCAGTATTTT. Residues: CAWSVLSPFGTDTQYF.

This clone was counted only a few times. V gene TRBV28 combines with J gene TRBJ1-1; tentatively, D is TRBD1 (5 bases). V shed 5 bases and J shed 1 base, with 11 bases lying between them. CDR3 length: 14 amino acids. Germline assignment: CDR1 MDHEN and CDR2 SYDVKM. The CDR3 sequence: CASSPPTGNTEAFF. In nucleotides, the CDR3 is TGTGCCAGCAGTCCACCTACAGGGAACACTGAAGCTTTCTTT. The full variable domain, rest sourced from reference TRBV28 and TRBJ1-1, is DVKVTQSSRYLVKRTGEKVFLECVQDMDHENMFWYRQDPGLGLRLIYFSYDVKMKEKGDIPEGYSVSREKKERFSLILESASTNQTSMYLCASSPPTGNTEAFFGQGTRLTVV.

V gene TRBV27 combines with J gene TRBJ2-1, with D unclear. V shed 7 bases and J shed 3 bases, with 16 bases lying between them. CDR3 length equals 15 residues. CDR1 and CDR2 (germline): MNHEY, SMNVEV (reference sequence). CDR3 amino acids: CASTITGPGYNEQFF. The CDR3 nucleotides read TGTGCCAGCACTATCACCGGGCCTGGCTACAATGAGCAGTTCTTC.

The rearrangement joins TRBV28 to TRBJ1-2, with TRBD1 as a possible D gene (6 bases). There are 13 residues in the CDR3. The ends were cut back, 8 bases at V and 5 bases at J, with 15 bases in the middle. Germline V CDR1 and CDR2: MDHEN, SYDVKM. This chain's CDR3 is CASYNGGGYGYTF. CDR3 coding DNA: TGTGCCAGCTACAACGGAGGGGGGTATGGCTACACCTTC.

This clone was counted a few times. Other DNA variants within this sample encode the same CDR3. CDR3: CASSSGQNEKLFF. The CDR3 DNA reads as TGTGCCAGCAGTTCCGGACAGAATGAAAAACTGTTTTTT. The chain combines TRBV28 with TRBJ1-4, with a tentative D call TRBD1 (6 bases). V was cut by 4 bases and J by 5 bases, with 8 bases left in between. This CDR3 spans 13 amino acids. Germline CDR1 reads MDHEN; CDR2 reads SYDVKM.

The chain employs TRBV18 and TRBJ2-6, with D possibly TRBD1 on 6 matching bases. CDR3 length equals 19 residues. V was trimmed by 3 bases and J by 1 base, leaving 19 bases between them. Germline V gives CDR1 KGHSH, CDR2 LQKENI. In DNA form, the CDR3 reads TGTGCCAGCTCACCGGTGAACAGGGAAGGCGGGTCTGGGGCCAACGTCCTGACTTTC. Amino acid sequence: CASSPVNREGGSGANVLTF.